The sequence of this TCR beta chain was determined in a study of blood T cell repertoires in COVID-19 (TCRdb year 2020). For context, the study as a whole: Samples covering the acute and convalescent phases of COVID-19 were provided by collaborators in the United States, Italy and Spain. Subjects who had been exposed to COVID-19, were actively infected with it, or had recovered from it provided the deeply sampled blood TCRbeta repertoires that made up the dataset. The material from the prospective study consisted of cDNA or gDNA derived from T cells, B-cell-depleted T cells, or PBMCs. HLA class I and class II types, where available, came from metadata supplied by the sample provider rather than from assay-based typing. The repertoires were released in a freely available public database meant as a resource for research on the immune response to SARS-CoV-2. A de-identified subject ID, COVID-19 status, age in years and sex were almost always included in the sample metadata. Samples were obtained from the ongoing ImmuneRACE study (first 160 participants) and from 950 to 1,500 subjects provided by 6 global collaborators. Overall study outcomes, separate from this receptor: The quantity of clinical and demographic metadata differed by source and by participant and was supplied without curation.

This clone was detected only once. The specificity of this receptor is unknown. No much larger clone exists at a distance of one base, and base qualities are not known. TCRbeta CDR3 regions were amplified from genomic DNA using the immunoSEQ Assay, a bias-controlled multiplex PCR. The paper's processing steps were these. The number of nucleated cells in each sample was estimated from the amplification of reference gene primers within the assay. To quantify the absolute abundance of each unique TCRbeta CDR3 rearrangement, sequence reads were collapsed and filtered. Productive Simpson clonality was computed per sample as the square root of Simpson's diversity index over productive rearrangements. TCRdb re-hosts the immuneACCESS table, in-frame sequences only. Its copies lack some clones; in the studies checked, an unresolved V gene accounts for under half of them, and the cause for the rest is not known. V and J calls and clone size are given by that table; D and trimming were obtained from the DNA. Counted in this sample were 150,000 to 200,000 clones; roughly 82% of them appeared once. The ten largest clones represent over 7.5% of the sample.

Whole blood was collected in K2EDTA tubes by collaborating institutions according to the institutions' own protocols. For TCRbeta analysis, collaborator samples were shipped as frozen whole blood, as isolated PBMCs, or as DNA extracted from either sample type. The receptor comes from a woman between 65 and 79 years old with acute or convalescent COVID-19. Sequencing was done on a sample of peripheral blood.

At the DNA level, the sequence is TGTGCCTGGAGTAGACTCGCAACCTCCTACAATGAGCAGTTCTTC. Translation gives CAWSRLATSYNEQFF. The chain uses TRBV30 and TRBJ2-1; no D gene can be assigned with confidence. The cysteine opens and the phenylalanine closes a CDR3 of 15 amino acids. Of the read, only the CDR3 DNA is kept; its 45 bases are in frame from base 1. The germline V gene (reference sequence) provides CDR1 GTSNPN and CDR2 SVGIG. V and J are truncated by 2 bases and 0 bases respectively, leaving an intervening sequence of 11 bases.